Listed below are T cell receptor beta chains from one sample, sequenced in a study of blood T cell repertoires in COVID-19. Sequenced by immunoSEQ multiplex PCR; TCRdb stores in-frame clones only, minus some. The sample has more than 80,000 clones, around 80% seen once. What was sequenced was peripheral blood. All receptors derive from a man at least 80 years old with COVID-19, enrolled during active disease. Each CDR3 is given with its conserved first and last residue. D genes are given only for firm matches. Expanded clones get a size class; other rows say once, few or many, or leave the size out.

cdr3_nt cdr3_aa j_call clone_size d_call v_call
TGTGCCAGCAGCTCAAATACAGGGAATGAAAAACTGTTTTTT CASSSNTGNEKLFF TRBJ1-4 NA NA TRBV7-9
TGTGCCAGCAGTTACATAAAATTGACAGGAAACTATGGCTACACCTTC CASSYIKLTGNYGYTF TRBJ1-2 NA NA TRBV28
TGTGCCAGCAGCTTGGAGGGACAGGGGGTGGTAGCTTTCTTT CASSLEGQGVVAFF TRBJ1-1 once TRBD1 TRBV5-4
TGCGCCAGCAGCCAGACAGGGAACAATGAGCAGTTCTTC CASSQTGNNEQFF TRBJ2-1 NA TRBD1 TRBV5-1
TGCGCCAGCAGCTTGGTCTCGGGATTCACAGATACGCAGTATTTT CASSLVSGFTDTQYF TRBJ2-3 NA NA TRBV5-1
TGTGCCAGCAGTGTCCTTGGACAGGATTCCTACGAGCAGTACTTC CASSVLGQDSYEQYF TRBJ2-7 NA TRBD1 TRBV28
TGTGCCAGTATCACGACAGGGGGCATGTATGACACTGAAGCTTTCTTT CASITTGGMYDTEAFF TRBJ1-1 NA TRBD1 TRBV19
TGTGCCAGCAGCTTAGCACAGCTTTTGGGCTACACCTTC CASSLAQLLGYTF TRBJ1-2 NA NA TRBV11-2
TGTGCCAGCAGTCCATTCGGACTATTTGTGGAACAGTTCTTC CASSPFGLFVEQFF TRBJ2-1 NA NA TRBV6-5
TGTGCCAGCAGTGGGGGGGGACAGGACCGCTCCTACGAGCAGTACTTC CASSGGGQDRSYEQYF TRBJ2-7 NA NA TRBV6-6
TGCAGTGCTAGTGGTCCAAATGAGCAGTTCTTC CSASGPNEQFF TRBJ2-1 NA NA TRBV20-1
TGCGCCAGCAGCCCCCCCGGGACAGCCAACACCGGGGAGCTGTTTTTT CASSPPGTANTGELFF TRBJ2-2 once TRBD1 TRBV5-1
TGTGCCAGCAGCAAAGTTTGCTCGGGGAGCACAGATACGCAGTATTTT CASSKVCSGSTDTQYF TRBJ2-3 NA NA TRBV21-1
TGTGCCAGCAGTGCGGGACGACAGGGAGCGAACACTGAAGCTTTCTTT CASSAGRQGANTEAFF TRBJ1-1 few TRBD1 TRBV25-1
TGTGCCAGTAGTGGGTACAGGGCCTCCAATCAGCCCCAGCATTTT CASSGYRASNQPQHF TRBJ1-5 NA NA TRBV19
TGTGCCAGCAGGAACAGGGGGCGGGGCGAGCAGTACTTC CASRNRGRGEQYF TRBJ2-7 NA TRBD1 TRBV5-6
TGCGCCAGCAGCTTGGAAGCGGGAGCGGCCTACGAGCAGTACTTC CASSLEAGAAYEQYF TRBJ2-7 NA TRBD2 TRBV5-1
TGTGCCAGCTCACCAAGGCGGGAGGGCCTTAGGGATGAGCAGTTCTTC CASSPRREGLRDEQFF TRBJ2-1 NA TRBD2 TRBV18
TGTGCCAGCAGAAAACAGGGTCCCGAGCAGTACTTC CASRKQGPEQYF TRBJ2-7 NA NA TRBV6-5
TGCGCCAGCAGCAATAGCGGGTGGGGGGAGACCCAGTACTTC CASSNSGWGETQYF TRBJ2-5 NA TRBD2 TRBV4-3
TGTGCCAGTAGTATGACCCGGGGACAGGGAAAATATGGCTACACCTTC CASSMTRGQGKYGYTF TRBJ1-2 few TRBD1 TRBV19
TGTGCCACCAGCAGAGATGGCGGGAGCGCCGGGGAGCTGTTTTTT CATSRDGGSAGELFF TRBJ2-2 NA TRBD2 TRBV15
TGTGCCAGCAGAAAATCCGGGGGGGATGGCTACACCTTC CASRKSGGDGYTF TRBJ1-2 NA NA TRBV6-5
TGTGCTGCCGGGACTAGTGAGAGTCTGGTAGATACGCAGTATTTT CAAGTSESLVDTQYF TRBJ2-3 NA TRBD2 TRBV12-5
TGTGCCAGCAGCTTGATCCCGGGAGGGAATATAGATACGCAGTATTTT CASSLIPGGNIDTQYF TRBJ2-3 NA TRBD2 TRBV5-5
TGTGCCAGCAGCTTCTTATCCAGGGGCAAGTGGTATGGCTACACCTTC CASSFLSRGKWYGYTF TRBJ1-2 NA NA TRBV5-6
TGTGCCAGCAGCTTATCGGGGACCGGGGGAGCCGGGGAGCTGTTTTTT CASSLSGTGGAGELFF TRBJ2-2 NA NA TRBV7-9
TGTGCCAGCAGTTACTCGGACAGATCTCACTACGAGCAGTACTTC CASSYSDRSHYEQYF TRBJ2-7 NA NA TRBV6-2/TRBV6-3
TGCGCCAGCAGCTTTCGGCTAGCGGGAGCCAATGAGCAGTTCTTC CASSFRLAGANEQFF TRBJ2-1 NA TRBD2 TRBV5-1
TGCGCCAGCAGCTTCGCAGGGCCACCCCAAGAGACCCAGTACTTC CASSFAGPPQETQYF TRBJ2-5 NA NA TRBV5-1
TGTGCCAGCAGGAGCGAGAGGTCATCGGAGCAGTTCTTC CASRSERSSEQFF TRBJ2-1 NA NA TRBV6-6
TGTGCCAGCAGAGGGACAGGGAGTTCTGAAGCTTTCTTT CASRGTGSSEAFF TRBJ1-1 NA TRBD1 TRBV7-6
TGTGCCAGCTCCTGGTCCGGGGAGGCTGAAAAACTGTTTTTT CASSWSGEAEKLFF TRBJ1-4 NA NA TRBV6-5
TGCGCCAGCAGCTACAGCGGACAGGGGCGGTACGAGCAGTACTTC CASSYSGQGRYEQYF TRBJ2-7 NA TRBD1 TRBV4-3
TGTGCCAGCAGCCTCCACACCTCTGGGGCCAACGTCCTGACTTTC CASSLHTSGANVLTF TRBJ2-6 NA NA TRBV7-2
TGTGCCAGCAGTTTCCAGGGGGAACGGGGCTACGAGCAGTACTTC CASSFQGERGYEQYF TRBJ2-7 NA TRBD1 TRBV28
TGCGCCAGCATGGGACTAGCGGGGAATGAGCAGTTCTTC CASMGLAGNEQFF TRBJ2-1 NA TRBD2 TRBV10-2
TGTGCCAGCAGTTTATGGGGGACAGGGGCACCCTACGAGCAGTACTTC CASSLWGTGAPYEQYF TRBJ2-7 NA TRBD1 TRBV28
TGTGCCAGCAGCTCCGACAGCTATGGCTACACCTTC CASSSDSYGYTF TRBJ1-2 NA NA TRBV5-4
TGCGCCAGCGCAGACCACGTAAGGGGGTATGTGAGTACAGATACGCAGTATTTT CASADHVRGYVSTDTQYF TRBJ2-3 NA NA TRBV10-2
TGTGCCAGCAGCCTCTCATTAAGAAGGACAGGGGGCTTCACCATTCAGTACTTC CASSLSLRRTGGFTIQYF TRBJ2-4 few TRBD1 TRBV3-1/TRBV3-2
TGCGCCAGCAGTACATCAGGGGAAAACTATGGCTACACCTTC CASSTSGENYGYTF TRBJ1-2 NA NA TRBV5-1
TGTGCCAGCAGCACGGGACAGGGGAACACTGAAGCTTTCTTT CASSTGQGNTEAFF TRBJ1-1 NA TRBD1 TRBV28